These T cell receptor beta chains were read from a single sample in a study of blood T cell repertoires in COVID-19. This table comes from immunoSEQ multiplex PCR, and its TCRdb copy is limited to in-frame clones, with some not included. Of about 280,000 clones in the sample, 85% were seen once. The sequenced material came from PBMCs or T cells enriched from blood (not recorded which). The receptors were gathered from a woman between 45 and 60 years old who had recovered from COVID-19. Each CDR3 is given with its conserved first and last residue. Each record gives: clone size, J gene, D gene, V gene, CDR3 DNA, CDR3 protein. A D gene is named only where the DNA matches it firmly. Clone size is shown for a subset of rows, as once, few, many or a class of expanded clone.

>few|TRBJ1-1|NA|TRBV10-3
TGTGCCATCAGATGGCAGGGGAACACTGAAGCTTTCTTT
CAIRWQGNTEAFF
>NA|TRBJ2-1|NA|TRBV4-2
TGTGCCAGCAGCCCACTAGCCGGAACGAATGAGCAGTTCTTC
CASSPLAGTNEQFF
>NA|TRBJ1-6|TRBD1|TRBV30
TGTGCCTGGACCCACAGGGGAAATTCACCCCTCCACTTT
CAWTHRGNSPLHF
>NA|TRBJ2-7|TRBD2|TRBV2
TGTGCCAGCAGAGGCAATCCTAGCGGGGGCTACTACGAGCAGTACTTC
CASRGNPSGGYYEQYF
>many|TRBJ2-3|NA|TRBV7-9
TGTGCCAGCAGCCTAGGGGCCCTACTAGTCACAGATACGCAGTATTTT
CASSLGALLVTDTQYF
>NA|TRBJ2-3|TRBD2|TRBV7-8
TGTGCCAGCAGCTTAGTTGGCGGGGGGGCGGATACGCAGTATTTT
CASSLVGGGADTQYF
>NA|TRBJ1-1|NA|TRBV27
TGTGCCAGCACCGCCGGGGTGGGAGGTGAAGCTTTCTTT
CASTAGVGGEAFF
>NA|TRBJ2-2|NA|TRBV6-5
TGTGCCAGCAAACCGGGACATACGAACACCGGGGAGCTGTTTTTT
CASKPGHTNTGELFF
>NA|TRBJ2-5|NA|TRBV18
TGTGCCAGCTCACCGCGGGAAGAGACCCAGTACTTC
CASSPREETQYF
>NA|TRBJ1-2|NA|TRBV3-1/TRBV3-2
TGTGCCAGCAGCCAAGTACAGGGATCCTATGGCTACACCTTC
CASSQVQGSYGYTF
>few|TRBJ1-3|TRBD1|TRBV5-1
TGCGCCAGCAGCTCTAGAGCCACGGGACAGTCTACTGGAAACACCATATATTTT
CASSSRATGQSTGNTIYF
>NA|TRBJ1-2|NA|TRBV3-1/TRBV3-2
TGTGCCAGCAGCCAAGCGTCCACAGCCACACATGGCTACACCTTC
CASSQASTATHGYTF
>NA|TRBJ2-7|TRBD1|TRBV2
TGTGCCAGCAGTACGACAGGGGGGCGGAACGAGCAGTACTTC
CASSTTGGRNEQYF
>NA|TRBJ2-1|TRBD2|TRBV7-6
TGTGCCAGCAGCTTAGGTAGCGGGGGGGCCTATGAGCAGTTCTTC
CASSLGSGGAYEQFF
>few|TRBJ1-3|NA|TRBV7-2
TGTGCCAGCAGCAAAATGGCAGGCTCTGTCTCTGGAAACACCATATATTTT
CASSKMAGSVSGNTIYF
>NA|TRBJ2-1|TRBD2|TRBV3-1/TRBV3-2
TGTGCCAGCAGCCAAGTTTTTAGCGGGAGGCCGGATGAGCAGTTCTTC
CASSQVFSGRPDEQFF
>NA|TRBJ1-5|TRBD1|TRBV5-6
TGTGCCAGCAGCTCCGGGACAGGGGATAGCAATCAGCCCCAGCATTTT
CASSSGTGDSNQPQHF
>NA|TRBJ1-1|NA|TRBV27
TGTGCCAGCAGTTTATCGGCGGGGCGGCTCACTGAAGCTTTCTTT
CASSLSAGRLTEAFF
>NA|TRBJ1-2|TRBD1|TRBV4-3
TGCGCCAGCAGCCAAGACCCCGACAGGGACCTGGGGGGCTACACCTTC
CASSQDPDRDLGGYTF
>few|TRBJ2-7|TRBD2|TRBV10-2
TGCGCCAGCAGGGAATCCGGGACTAGCGGGAGGGCCGGGTACGAGCAGTACTTC
CASRESGTSGRAGYEQYF
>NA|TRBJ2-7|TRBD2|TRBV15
TGTGCCACCAGCAGAGATGAGAACCCGGGACTACCTACGATCCTTCCCTACGAGCAGTACTTC
CATSRDENPGLPTILPYEQYF
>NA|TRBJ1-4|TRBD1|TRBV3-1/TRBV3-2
TGTGCCAGCAGCCAACTACAGGGGTTAGAGGAAAAACTGTTTTTT
CASSQLQGLEEKLFF
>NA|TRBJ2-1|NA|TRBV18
TGTGCCAGCTCAGTTACCGCCAGCGGCTCCTACAATGAGCAGTTCTTC
CASSVTASGSYNEQFF
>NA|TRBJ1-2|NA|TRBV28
TGTGCCAGCACCGTTATCGGGATGGGGGGACGCGGCTACACCTTC
CASTVIGMGGRGYTF
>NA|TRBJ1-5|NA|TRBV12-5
TGTGCTAGTGGTTTGGATAGTCAGCCCCAGCATTTT
CASGLDSQPQHF
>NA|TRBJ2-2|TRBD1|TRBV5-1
TGCGCCAGCAGCTTGACGGTTAGGGGGCCGGGGACCGGGGAGCTGTTTTTT
CASSLTVRGPGTGELFF
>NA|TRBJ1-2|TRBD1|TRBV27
TGTGCCAGCAGTTGGGACAGGGTGAGGGGTGGCTACACCTTC
CASSWDRVRGGYTF
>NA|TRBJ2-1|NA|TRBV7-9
TGTGCCAGCAGCGGTGACTTACCCGGCCTATCCTACAATGAGCAGTTCTTC
CASSGDLPGLSYNEQFF
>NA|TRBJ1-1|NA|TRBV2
TGTGCCAGCACCCAAACAGAGTTGAACACTGAAGCTTTCTTT
CASTQTELNTEAFF
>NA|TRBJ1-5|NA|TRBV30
TGTGCCTGGAGTTCTGGACAGAGCAATCAGCCCCAGCATTTT
CAWSSGQSNQPQHF
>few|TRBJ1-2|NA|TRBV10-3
TGTGCCAGAGGTGGGTCTGGCTACACCTTC
CARGGSGYTF
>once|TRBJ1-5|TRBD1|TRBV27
TGTGCCAGCAGTTCCGGGACAGGCAATCAGCCCCAGCATTTT
CASSSGTGNQPQHF
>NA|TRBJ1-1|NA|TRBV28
TGTGCCAGCAGTTCTCCTACGTATGAAGCTTTCTTT
CASSSPTYEAFF
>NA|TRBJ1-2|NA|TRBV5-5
TGTGCCAGCAGCTTGGGCGGAGCTAACTATGGCTACACCTTC
CASSLGGANYGYTF
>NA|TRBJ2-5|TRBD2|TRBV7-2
TGTGCCAGCAGCCTGCGACTAGCGGGACAAGAGACCCAGTACTTC
CASSLRLAGQETQYF
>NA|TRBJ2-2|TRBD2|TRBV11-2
TGTGCCAGCAGCTTACTAGCGGGGGGGCGTTCTGGGGAGCTGTTTTTT
CASSLLAGGRSGELFF
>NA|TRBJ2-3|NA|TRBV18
TGTGCCAGCTCACAAGGGGGGGCAGATACGCAGTATTTT
CASSQGGADTQYF
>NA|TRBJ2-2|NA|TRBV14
TGTGCCAGCAGCCAAGACAGGTACACCGGGGAGCTGTTTTTT
CASSQDRYTGELFF
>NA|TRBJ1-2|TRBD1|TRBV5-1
TGCGCCAGCAGTTCACAGGGGGCTAAGGCTTTCGACTATGGCTACACCTTC
CASSSQGAKAFDYGYTF
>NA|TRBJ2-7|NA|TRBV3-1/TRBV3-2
TGTGCCAGCAGCCAAGATTCGAGTTCCTACGAGCAGTACTTC
CASSQDSSSYEQYF
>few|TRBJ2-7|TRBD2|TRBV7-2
TGTGCCAGCAGCTTAGCGGGAGGGATCTACGAGCAGTACTTC
CASSLAGGIYEQYF
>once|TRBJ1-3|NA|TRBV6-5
TGTGCCAGCAGTTACTCGACAGGCTCTGGAAACACCATATATTTT
CASSYSTGSGNTIYF
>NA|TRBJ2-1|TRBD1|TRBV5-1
TGCGCCAGCAGCCGCACTTACAGGGGAGAAGGGAATGAGCAGTTCTTC
CASSRTYRGEGNEQFF
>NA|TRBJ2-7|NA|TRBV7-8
TGTGCCAGCAGCTTAGGCGGCTCAGGGTACGAGCAGTACTTC
CASSLGGSGYEQYF
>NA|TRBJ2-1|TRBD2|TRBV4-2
TGTGCCAGCAGCCGGGATCCGGGACTAGCGGGGGGACCGTTCTTC
CASSRDPGLAGGPFF
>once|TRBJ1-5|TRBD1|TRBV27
TGTGCCAGCAGTTTCCAGGGGGCGGGTCAGCCCCAGCATTTT
CASSFQGAGQPQHF
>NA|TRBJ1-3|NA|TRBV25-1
TGTGCCAGCAGTGAATCGGGGGTGGAAGGAAACACCATATATTTT
CASSESGVEGNTIYF
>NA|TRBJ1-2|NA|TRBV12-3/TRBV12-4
TGTGCCAGCTCCGATAGAGCAGGAGGCTACACCTTC
CASSDRAGGYTF
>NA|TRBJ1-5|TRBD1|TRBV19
TGTGCCAGTAGTACCGAGGGGACAGCATATAGCAATCAGCCCCAGCATTTT
CASSTEGTAYSNQPQHF
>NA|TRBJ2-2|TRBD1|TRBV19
TGTGCCAGTATTCGTCTCGGACAGGGCGACACCGGGGAGCTGTTTTTT
CASIRLGQGDTGELFF
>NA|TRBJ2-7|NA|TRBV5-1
TGCGCCAGCAGCTTGGACCCTGGGACACCGTACGAGCAGTACTTC
CASSLDPGTPYEQYF
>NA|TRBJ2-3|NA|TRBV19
TGTGCCAGTAGTATACAGGGCCGGATAGATACGCAGTATTTT
CASSIQGRIDTQYF
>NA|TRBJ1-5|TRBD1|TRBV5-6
TGTGCCAGCAGCGGAACCGGGACAGGGGGCTTCAATCAGCCCCAGCATTTT
CASSGTGTGGFNQPQHF
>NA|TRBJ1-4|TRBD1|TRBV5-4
TGTGCCAGCAGCTTCGGCAGGGGGCTCACTAATGAAAAACTGTTTTTT
CASSFGRGLTNEKLFF